Listed here are 25 T cell receptor beta chains from one sample, sequenced in a study of shared clonotypes between healthy human individuals. Measured with immunoSEQ multiplex PCR; TCRdb has only the in-frame clones, and not every one. The sample lists around 2.1 million clones, about 92% occurring once. Naive-designated CD8 cells lacked CD45RO, were positively enriched for CCR7, and omitted terminally differentiated effector memory CD45RA+ cells. The material sequenced was naive CD8+ T cells from PBMCs. The receptors were gathered from a man between 18 and 29 years old in good health. Some clones in this sample may be carry-over from other donors' samples.

This chain links TRBV7-9 with TRBJ1-1; no reliable D call. V was trimmed by 1 base and J by 4 bases, leaving 19 bases between them. Germline values: CDR1 SEHNR, CDR2 FQNEAQ (reference sequence). The CDR3 length is 17 residues. CDR3 DNA sequence: TGTGCCAGCAGCTTAGGTGGATTTAGAGCGGATTCCACTGAAGCTTTCTTT. Its translation is CASSLGGFRADSTEAFF.

V is TRBV28 and J is TRBJ1-4, with D tentatively TRBD1 (5 bases). Germline loops: CDR1 MDHEN, CDR2 SYDVKM. The CDR3 covers 16 residues. V dropped 8 bases and J dropped 7 bases, with 23 bases sitting between them. CDR3 nucleotides: TGTGCCAGCGCTCCTGGGGCGGGACTCATCCCTGAAAAACTGTTTTTT. Residues: CASAPGAGLIPEKLFF.

This chain joins TRBV4-1 and TRBJ2-7, with 10 bases matching TRBD2. Germline CDR1 and CDR2: MGHRA and YSYEKL. The CDR3 has 15 amino acids. J lost 4 bases, V lost 1 base, and 4 bases had no gene match. CDR3 loop: CASSQARTSGYEQYF. The CDR3 DNA follows: TGCGCCAGCAGCCAAGCCAGGACTAGCGGATACGAGCAGTACTTC.

This chain joins TRBV19 and TRBJ2-1, with 10 bases matching TRBD2. The V gene's germline CDR1 is LNHDA and CDR2 SQIVND (reference sequence). V shed 3 bases and J 6 bases; nucleotides not matched to a gene: 8. The CDR3 is 16 amino acids. The CDR3, as DNA: TGTGCCAGTAGTATTCTCAGGACTAGCGGCTTCAATGAGCAGTTCTTC. As protein: CASSILRTSGFNEQFF.

The chain couples TRBV5-1 to TRBJ1-2; maybe TRBD1 (5 bases). CDR1 is SGHRS, CDR2 YFSETQ, per germline. CDR3 length equals 14 residues. Trimming pared 2 bases from V and 6 bases from J, leaving 14 bases between. CDR3 DNA sequence: TGCGCCAGCAGCTTAGGTGGAGGGGCTGATGGCTACACCTTC. Translated, it gives CASSLGGGADGYTF.

The rearrangement uses TRBV11-3 and TRBJ2-1; a possible D gene is TRBD2 (6 bases). The CDR3 extends over 15 amino acids. V lost 3 bases and J 2 bases, leaving 11 bases between the germline ends. Looked up from germline, CDR1 is SGHNT and CDR2 is YENEEA. CDR3 in DNA: TGTGCCAGCAGCTTGGGACTCAGCGCCTACAATGAGCAGTTCTTC. It encodes CASSLGLSAYNEQFF.

The gene calls are TRBV27 and TRBJ2-7; 14 bases align to TRBD2. CDR3 length: 16 residues. The germline CDR1 and CDR2 sequences are MNHEY and SMNVEV (reference sequence). V shed 5 bases, J shed 7 bases, and the junction held 10 bases outside the gene matches. CDR3 sequence: CASSHRLAGGPGEQYF. As DNA, the CDR3 is TGTGCCAGCAGTCACCGACTAGCGGGAGGGCCTGGGGAGCAGTACTTC.

In this sample, this clone turned up once. The CDR3, as DNA: TGCGCCAGCACCCCTTCTAGCCACCATGAGCAGTTCTTC. Its translation: CASTPSSHHEQFF. The V gene is TRBV5-1, the J gene TRBJ2-1, with a weak D call TRBD2 (5 bases). This CDR3 has 13 residues. V lost 6 bases and J 8 bases, leaving 15 bases between the germline ends. In germline, CDR1 is SGHRS, CDR2 YFSETQ.

To note about this clone: A read error may account for a junction end that differs from germline. V usage is TRBV2 and J usage is TRBJ1-5; D may be TRBD1 (5 bases). CDR3 length equals 16 residues. CDR1 SNHLY and CDR2 FYNNEI come from the germline V gene. CDR3 sequence reads: CASSPTANRQTRPGGF. DNA of the CDR3: TGTGCCAGCAGTCCTACTGCGAACAGACAGACCCGACCGGGGGGTTTT.

The chain combines TRBV7-9 with TRBJ2-7; the match to TRBD1 covers 7 bases. Trimming at V came to 4 bases and at J to 5 bases, leaving 8 bases not matched to a gene. This CDR3 is built from 14 residues. Germline V lookup: CDR1 SEHNR, CDR2 FQNEAQ (reference sequence). The DNA for the CDR3 is TGTGCCAGCAGCTGGACAGGTGTTTTCCACGAGCAGTACTTC. Translation gives CASSWTGVFHEQYF.

The rearrangement uses TRBV7-9 and TRBJ2-3; D unclear. The CDR3 sequence is 13 residues long. Germline V gene sequence: CDR1 SEHNR, CDR2 FQNEAQ (reference sequence). V was shortened by 6 bases and J by 0 bases, with 7 bases between the two germline ends. This CDR3 is CASSPWSTDTQYF. CDR3 nucleotides: TGTGCCAGCAGTCCCTGGAGCACAGATACGCAGTATTTT. The whole variable domain, remainder taken from reference TRBV7-9 and TRBJ2-3, is DTGVSQNPRHKITKRGQNVTFRCDPISEHNRLYWYRQTLGQGPEFLTYFQNEAQLEKSRLLSDRFSAERPKGSFSTLEIQRTEQGDSAMYLCASSPWSTDTQYFGPGTRLTVL.

V usage is TRBV14 and J usage is TRBJ2-7; TRBD1 might be the D (5 bases). This CDR3 is 13 amino acids long. Trimming removed 1 base from V and 2 bases from J, with 6 bases in between. In germline, CDR1 is SGHDN, CDR2 FVKESK. CDR3 bases: TGTGCCAGCAGCCAAGGGGGCCCCTACGAGCAGTACTTC. Translating gives CASSQGGPYEQYF.

This chain joins TRBV10-3 and TRBJ2-7; 9 positions match TRBD2. V lost 5 bases and J lost 0; bases outside the gene matches: 2. Per germline, CDR1 ENHRY and CDR2 SYGVKD. The CDR3 consists of 14 residues. The CDR3 spells CAISLAGSSYEQYF. The CDR3 coding sequence is TGTGCCATCAGTCTAGCGGGAAGCTCCTACGAGCAGTACTTC.

The rearrangement links TRBV30 to TRBJ1-2; TRBD1 agrees at 8 bases. This CDR3 is built from 14 residues. V lost 3 bases and J lost 8; bases outside the gene matches: 11. Germline CDR1 is GTSNPN and CDR2 is SVGIG (reference sequence). CDR3 sequence (DNA): TGTGCCTGGAGACCGGTCAGGGGGCACGGCGGCTACACCTTC. Residues: CAWRPVRGHGGYTF.

This chain connects TRBV7-9 to TRBJ2-5; D is tentatively TRBD1 or TRBD2 (5 bases each). V was cut by 4 bases and J by 7 bases, with 19 bases left in between. The CDR3 is 15 residues long. The germline V gene encodes CDR1 SEHNR and CDR2 FQNEAQ (reference sequence). This CDR3 reads CASSSTGAGGGTQYF. CDR3 nucleotides: TGTGCCAGCAGCTCCACCGGGGCGGGCGGCGGGACCCAGTACTTC.

The rearrangement links TRBV29-1 to TRBJ1-3; 7 bases line up with TRBD1. CDR1 and CDR2 (germline): SQVTM, ANQGSEA. There are 15 residues in the CDR3. Losses at the gene ends were 4 bases for V and 3 bases for J; bases not matched to a gene: 9. CDR3 residues: CSVVETGSGGNTIYF. The CDR3, as DNA: TGCAGCGTTGTAGAGACAGGGTCAGGTGGAAACACCATATATTTT.

V gene TRBV7-8 combines with J gene TRBJ2-3; D gene uncertain. There are 15 residues in the CDR3. Per germline, CDR1 SGHVS and CDR2 FQNEAQ. V was shortened by 1 base and J by 2 bases, with 10 bases between the two germline ends. Here the CDR3 DNA reads TGTGCCAGCAGCTTAGGCTTTTCCTTCACAGATACGCAGTATTTT. Translation: CASSLGFSFTDTQYF.

The V and J genes are TRBV15 and TRBJ2-1; tentative D call: TRBD1 (6 bases). There are 14 residues in the CDR3. Germline assignment: CDR1 LNHNV and CDR2 YYDKDF (reference sequence). Between the trimmed V and J ends, which lost 5 bases and 5 bases, there was a span of 13 bases. The CDR3 region has the DNA TGTGCCACCAGCCCCCGGGACAACGACAATGAGCAGTTCTTC. It translates to CATSPRDNDNEQFF. Full variable domain (outside the CDR3, taken from reference TRBV15 and TRBJ2-1): DAMVIQNPRYQVTQFGKPVTLSCSQTLNHNVMYWYQQKSSQAPKLLFHYYDKDFNNEADTPDNFQSRRPNTSFCFLDIRSPGLGDTAMYLCATSPRDNDNEQFFGPGTRLTVL.

This chain joins TRBV6-1 and TRBJ2-7; TRBD2 might be the D (6 bases). This CDR3 region has 16 residues. The ends were cut back, 0 bases at V and 5 bases at J, with 17 bases in the middle. Germline V gene data show CDR1 as MNHNS and CDR2 as SASEGT. The chain's CDR3 is CASSEAWLAPTHEQYF. The CDR3, as DNA: TGTGCCAGCAGTGAAGCTTGGCTAGCGCCGACACACGAGCAGTACTTC.

This sequence joins TRBV7-6 and TRBJ1-5, with D unresolved. Germline CDR1 SGHVS, CDR2 FNYEAQ. The CDR3 is 14 amino acids. V lost 5 bases and J 0 bases, leaving 8 bases between the germline ends. This CDR3 is CASSAQYSNQPQHF. The CDR3 DNA is TGTGCCAGCAGCGCCCAGTATAGCAATCAGCCCCAGCATTTT.

J is TRBJ2-5 and V is TRBV28; D is unresolved. Germline V gene data show CDR1 as MDHEN and CDR2 as SYDVKM. The V end lost 5 bases, the J end lost 5 bases, and 18 bases lay between the germline ends. This CDR3 is built from 15 residues. The chain's CDR3 is CASSPFLLLGETQYF. For the CDR3, the DNA is TGTGCCAGCAGTCCCTTTCTGCTGCTTGGGGAGACCCAGTACTTC.

The chain uses TRBV5-1 and TRBJ2-1; tentatively, D is TRBD1 (6 bases). The CDR3 is 16 amino acids. The V gene's germline CDR1 is SGHRS and CDR2 YFSETQ. Trimming pared 2 bases from V and 9 bases from J, leaving 21 bases between. Here the CDR3 DNA reads TGCGCCAGCAGCTTTTCTAGGAGTCCAGGGGCAGGTGAGCAGTTCTTC. It yields the protein CASSFSRSPGAGEQFF.

This rearrangement joins TRBV29-1 to TRBJ1-4; the match to TRBD1 covers 9 bases. The trim removed 0 bases at V and 10 bases at J, leaving 3 bases unmatched. CDR1 and CDR2 from the germline V gene are SQVTM and ANQGSEA. The length of the CDR3 is 13 residues. The CDR3: CSVEEQGALKLFF. CDR3 coding DNA: TGCAGCGTTGAAGAACAGGGGGCGTTAAAACTGTTTTTT.

Concerning this clone itself: Other DNA sequences of this sample code for an identical CDR3. V gene TRBV7-9 combines with J gene TRBJ2-1; D remains unclear. Germline-derived CDR1 and CDR2 are SEHNR and FQNEAQ (reference sequence). The CDR3 spans 12 residues. V lost 3 bases, J lost 7 bases, and 7 bases lay in between. Here the CDR3 reads CASSLAANEQFF. The CDR3 DNA is TGTGCCAGCAGCTTGGCGGCGAATGAGCAGTTCTTC.

The chain has TRBV4-3 and TRBJ2-1; TRBD2 agrees at 10 bases. Germline values: CDR1 LGHNA, CDR2 YSLEER. The CDR3 consists of 20 residues. J lost 5 bases, V lost 0 bases, and 16 bases had no gene match. In DNA, the CDR3 is TGCGCCAGCAGCCAAGAGGCTTATAGGGAGCGGGAGGGGACGGACAATGAGCAGTTCTTC. Amino acids: CASSQEAYREREGTDNEQFF.